A selection of T cell receptor beta chains follows, all from one sample in a study of blood T cell repertoires in COVID-19. Measured with immunoSEQ multiplex PCR; TCRdb has only the in-frame clones, and not every one. The profile covers more than 90,000 clones, with 82% appearing a single time and 7.9% taken by the ten largest. Sequencing used peripheral blood. Receptors originate from a man between 65 and 85 years old with acute or convalescent COVID-19. Each CDR3 is given with its conserved first and last residue. D genes are given only for firm matches. The size entry is marked missing in some rows and otherwise reads once, few, many or a size class.

d_gene	abundance	v_gene	j_gene	CDR3aa	CDR3nt
NA	NA	TRBV28	TRBJ1-3	CASSSRVPGNTIYF	TGTGCCAGCAGTTCCAGGGTCCCTGGAAACACCATATATTTT
NA	NA	TRBV28	TRBJ1-2	CASGLRIYGYTF	TGTGCCAGCGGGCTGAGAATTTATGGCTACACCTTC
TRBD1	few	TRBV7-2	TRBJ1-5	CASRRQGGRNQPQHF	TGTGCCAGCAGGAGGCAGGGGGGACGAAATCAGCCCCAGCATTTT
TRBD1	once	TRBV27	TRBJ1-5	CASSLNRGANQPQHF	TGTGCCAGCAGTTTAAACAGGGGCGCAAATCAGCCCCAGCATTTT
NA	NA	TRBV15	TRBJ2-1	CATSRDLKGRGKNNEQFF	TGTGCCACCAGCAGAGATCTGAAGGGGCGCGGGAAAAACAATGAGCAGTTCTTC
NA	NA	TRBV20-1	TRBJ2-2	CSARLSGELFF	TGCAGTGCTAGACTTTCCGGGGAGCTGTTTTTT
NA	NA	TRBV3-1/TRBV3-2	TRBJ2-1	CASSQLTGSSNEQFF	TGTGCCAGCAGCCAATTAACGGGGTCCTCTAATGAGCAGTTCTTC
NA	few	TRBV10-3	TRBJ2-7	CAISEGREQYF	TGTGCCATCAGTGAGGGGCGCGAGCAGTACTTC
TRBD1	NA	TRBV3-1/TRBV3-2	TRBJ2-1	CASRTGTGATNEQFF	TGTGCCAGCAGAACCGGGACAGGGGCGACGAATGAGCAGTTCTTC
TRBD2	NA	TRBV9	TRBJ2-3	CASSSGRASGGSSTDTQYF	TGTGCCAGCAGCTCGGGGAGGGCTAGCGGGGGTTCTAGCACAGATACGCAGTATTTT
NA	NA	TRBV11-2	TRBJ2-5	CASSPGHRVGETQYF	TGTGCCAGCAGTCCGGGACACCGGGTTGGGGAGACCCAGTACTTC
NA	NA	TRBV6-6	TRBJ1-2	CASSYGQGTNYGYTF	TGTGCCAGCAGTTACGGGCAGGGCACTAACTATGGCTACACCTTC
TRBD2	NA	TRBV3-1/TRBV3-2	TRBJ2-3	CASRLAGGNTDTQYF	TGTGCCAGCCGACTAGCGGGGGGAAACACAGATACGCAGTATTTT
NA	NA	TRBV5-1	TRBJ2-7	CASSLGTASYEQYF	TGCGCCAGCAGCTTGGGGACAGCCTCCTACGAGCAGTACTTC
NA	NA	TRBV18	TRBJ1-1	CASSWSGNTEAFF	TGTGCCAGCTCATGGTCGGGGAACACTGAAGCTTTCTTT
TRBD1	NA	TRBV9	TRBJ1-1	CASSYQGVPGTEAFF	TGTGCCAGCAGCTACCAGGGGGTACCGGGCACTGAAGCTTTCTTT
TRBD2	NA	TRBV18	TRBJ2-1	CASSPPSGYNEQFF	TGTGCCAGCTCACCACCTAGCGGGTACAATGAGCAGTTCTTC
NA	NA	TRBV9	TRBJ1-5	CASSRTDNQPQHF	TGTGCCAGCTCGAGGACAGATAATCAGCCCCAGCATTTT
NA	NA	TRBV12-5	TRBJ1-2	CASGLRRANYGYTF	TGTGCTAGTGGGCTTCGACGGGCTAACTATGGCTACACCTTC
NA	few	TRBV6-5	TRBJ2-6	CASRPSGDGANVLTF	TGTGCCAGCCGTCCGAGCGGCGACGGGGCCAACGTCCTGACTTTC
NA	NA	TRBV6-4	TRBJ1-5	CASSPRGNSNQPQHF	TGTGCCAGCAGCCCCAGGGGAAATAGCAATCAGCCCCAGCATTTT
NA	NA	TRBV5-1	TRBJ1-3	CASSLAQGSGNTIYF	TGCGCCAGCAGCTTGGCCCAGGGGTCTGGAAACACCATATATTTT
TRBD1	NA	TRBV5-1	TRBJ1-6	CASSLAPSSGTGESSYNSPLHF	TGCGCCAGCAGCTTGGCTCCCTCCTCCGGGACAGGAGAAAGCTCCTATAATTCACCCCTCCACTTT
TRBD1	few	TRBV10-3	TRBJ1-1	CAIRNRDREDTEAFF	TGTGCCATCAGGAACCGGGACAGGGAGGACACTGAAGCTTTCTTT
NA	NA	TRBV30	TRBJ1-2	CAWSKGTPVGYYGYTF	TGTGCCTGGAGTAAGGGGACTCCTGTAGGGTACTATGGCTACACCTTC
TRBD2	NA	TRBV9	TRBJ2-2	CASSVGGSGGAYTGELFF	TGTGCCAGCAGCGTAGGAGGTAGCGGGGGGGCCTACACCGGGGAGCTGTTTTTT
TRBD1	NA	TRBV19	TRBJ2-3	CASSRLSGQGGTDTQYF	TGTGCCAGTAGCCGTTTATCGGGACAGGGGGGGACAGATACGCAGTATTTT
NA	NA	TRBV7-5	TRBJ2-2	CVRSPGPRTDNLTGELFF	TGTGTCAGAAGCCCCGGCCCCCGGACAGACAATTTAACCGGGGAGCTGTTTTTT
TRBD1	NA	TRBV28	TRBJ1-1	CASSSTGTGGFEAFF	TGTGCCAGCAGTTCAACCGGGACAGGGGGTTTTGAAGCTTTCTTT
TRBD1	once	TRBV11-3	TRBJ2-1	CASSPGTGASRGEQFF	TGTGCCAGCAGCCCCGGGACAGGGGCCTCCCGGGGGGAGCAGTTCTTC
TRBD1	NA	TRBV7-2	TRBJ1-2	CASSLGGTGYGYTF	TGTGCCAGCAGCTTAGGTGGGACAGGCTATGGCTACACCTTC
NA	NA	TRBV5-1	TRBJ2-1	CASSTQSPYNEQFF	TGCGCCAGCAGCACTCAAAGTCCCTACAATGAGCAGTTCTTC
NA	NA	TRBV6-5	TRBJ1-3	CASSYVGQGYTIYF	TGTGCCAGCAGTTACGTGGGACAAGGATACACCATATATTTT
NA	NA	TRBV5-1	TRBJ1-2	CASSSDGGNYGYTF	TGCGCCAGCAGCTCGGACGGGGGGAACTATGGCTACACCTTC
TRBD1	few	TRBV28	TRBJ1-2	CASKAGGAGYGYTF	TGTGCCAGCAAAGCAGGGGGCGCGGGCTATGGCTACACCTTC
NA	NA	TRBV19	TRBJ1-1	CASSIVENTEAFF	TGTGCCAGTAGTATAGTAGAGAACACTGAAGCTTTCTTT
TRBD1	NA	TRBV5-1	TRBJ2-2	CASSWTGDGGELFF	TGCGCCAGCAGCTGGACAGGGGACGGCGGGGAGCTGTTTTTT
TRBD1	NA	TRBV6-5	TRBJ1-5	CASSYGQGSNQPQHF	TGTGCCAGCAGTTACGGACAGGGTAGCAATCAGCCCCAGCATTTT
TRBD1	NA	TRBV2	TRBJ1-6	CARRSGQGGSPLHF	TGTGCCAGAAGATCGGGACAGGGCGGGTCACCCCTCCACTTT